The clone carrying this TCR beta chain was recorded only once. The CDR3 runs to 13 residues. The germline V and J ends were trimmed by 3 bases and 6 bases, with 12 bases remaining between them. CDR1 is KGHSH, CDR2 LQKENI, per germline. In the original processing: It was from reference gene primer amplification that nucleated cell counts were estimated. The repertoire was sequenced with immunoSEQ multiplex PCR; TCRdb's copy has only in-frame clones and lacks some. V and J calls and clone size follow that table, whereas D and trimming were derived from the DNA. The table includes about 180,000 clones, 80% to 90% detected once. The data are from a study of blood T cell repertoires in COVID-19.

The source of this sequence is a human donor with active or convalescent COVID-19. The donor label of this sample is uncertain. The sample consisted of peripheral blood. V usage is TRBV18 and J usage is TRBJ2-7; a possible D gene is TRBD1 (6 bases). CDR3 bases: TGTGCCAGCTCACCGACGGGACATGCCGAGCAGTACTTC. Its protein product is CASSPTGHAEQYF.